The present T cell receptor beta chain was sequenced within a study of blood T cell repertoires in COVID-19. Seattle participants joined during active infection and were tracked over time. This CDR3 has 14 residues. From germline, CDR1 is SGHRS and CDR2 YFSETQ. V was shortened by 0 bases and J by 4 bases, with 11 bases between the two germline ends. In the original analysis: The assay estimated nucleated cells by amplifying reference gene primers. Sequenced by immunoSEQ multiplex PCR; TCRdb stores in-frame clones only, minus some. V, J and clone size reflect that table, while D and trimming were determined from the DNA. This repertoire shows 350,000 to 450,000 clones, 89% found once; its top ten account for roughly 1.6%.

The receptor's source is a woman in her 40s with COVID-19, enrolled during active disease. This chain links TRBV5-1 with TRBJ2-7, with D unresolved. The specimen was peripheral blood. The CDR3 coding sequence is TGCGCCAGCAGCTTGGTACTTGCCGGGTACGAGCAGTACTTC. Its protein product is CASSLVLAGYEQYF.